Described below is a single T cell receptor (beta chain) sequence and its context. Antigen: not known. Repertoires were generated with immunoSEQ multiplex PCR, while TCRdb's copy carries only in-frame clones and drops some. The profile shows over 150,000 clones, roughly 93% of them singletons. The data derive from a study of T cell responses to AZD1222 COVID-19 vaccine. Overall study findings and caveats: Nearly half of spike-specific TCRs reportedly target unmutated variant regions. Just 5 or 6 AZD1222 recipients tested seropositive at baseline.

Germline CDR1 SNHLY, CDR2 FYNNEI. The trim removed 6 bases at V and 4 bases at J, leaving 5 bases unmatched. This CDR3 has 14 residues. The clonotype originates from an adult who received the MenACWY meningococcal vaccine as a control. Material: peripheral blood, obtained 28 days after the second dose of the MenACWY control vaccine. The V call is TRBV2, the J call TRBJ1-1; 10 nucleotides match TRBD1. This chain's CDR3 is CASRVGTGVTEAFF. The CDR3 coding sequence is TGTGCCAGCAGAGTCGGGACAGGGGTCACTGAAGCTTTCTTT. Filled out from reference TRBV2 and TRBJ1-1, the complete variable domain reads EPEVTQTPSHQVTQMGQEVILRCVPISNHLYFYWYRQILGQKVEFLVSFYNNEISEKSEIFDDQFSVERPDGSNFTLKIRSTKLEDSAMYFCASRVGTGVTEAFFGQGTRLTVV.